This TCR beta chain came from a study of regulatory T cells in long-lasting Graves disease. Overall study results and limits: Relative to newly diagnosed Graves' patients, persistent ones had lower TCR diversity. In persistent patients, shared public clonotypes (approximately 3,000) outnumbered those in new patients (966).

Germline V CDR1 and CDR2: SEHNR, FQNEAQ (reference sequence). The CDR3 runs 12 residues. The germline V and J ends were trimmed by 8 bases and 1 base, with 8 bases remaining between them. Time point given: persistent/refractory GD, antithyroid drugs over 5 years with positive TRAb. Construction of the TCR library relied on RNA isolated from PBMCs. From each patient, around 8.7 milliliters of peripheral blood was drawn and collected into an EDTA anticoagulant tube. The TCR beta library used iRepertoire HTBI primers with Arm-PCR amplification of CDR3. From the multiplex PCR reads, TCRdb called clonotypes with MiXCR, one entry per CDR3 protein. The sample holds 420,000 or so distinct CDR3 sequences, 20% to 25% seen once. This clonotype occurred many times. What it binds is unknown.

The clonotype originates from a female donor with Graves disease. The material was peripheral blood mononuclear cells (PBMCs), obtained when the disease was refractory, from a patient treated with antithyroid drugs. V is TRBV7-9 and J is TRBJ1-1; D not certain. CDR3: CASGRQNTEAFF. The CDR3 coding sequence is TGTGCCAGCGGAAGGCAGAACACTGAAGCTTTCTTT.